Described below is a single T cell receptor beta chain sequence and its context. The record originates from a study of blood T cell repertoires in COVID-19. Study at large: From the United States, Italy and Spain came samples of acute and convalescent COVID-19. Nucleic acid was either cDNA or gDNA, and it came from T cells, B-cell-depleted T cells, or PBMCs.

The CDR3 consists of 14 residues. CDR1 is SGHTA, CDR2 FQGNSA, per germline. V gave up 8 bases and J gave up 4 bases; unmatched junction bases: 6. Clones were sequenced by immunoSEQ multiplex PCR, and TCRdb holds only the in-frame ones, with some missing. The sample has 200,000 to 250,000 clones, about four fifths seen once. Those who participated ranged in age from 18 to 89 years and resided in approximately 26 US areas. Recovered Cohort 3 donors showed two negative PCRs, clearance, or symptom resolution. V and J are TRBV7-2 and TRBJ2-5, with 11 positions matching TRBD1. This TCR was recovered from a woman aged 40-49 years who had recovered from COVID-19. The sample taken for sequencing was PBMCs or T cells enriched from blood (not recorded which). In DNA, the CDR3 is TGTGCCAGCCAACAGGACAGGGGGCTAGAGACCCAGTACTTC. As protein: CASQQDRGLETQYF. Together with reference TRBV7-2 and TRBJ2-5, the CDR3 gives the full variable domain: GAGVSQSPSNKVTEKGKDVELRCDPISGHTALYWYRQSLGQGLEFLIYFQGNSAPDKSGLPSDRFSAERTGGSVSTLTIQRTQQEDSAVYLCASQQDRGLETQYFGPGTRLLVL.